This TCR beta chain emerged from a study of T cell responses to AZD1222 COVID-19 vaccine. Study outcomes and limitations: Among vaccine-associated CD4 TCRs, coverage spanned spike, with dominance at 160-218 and 743-854. The study found Spike-specific TCR breadth and depth rose after two AZD1222 doses.

Germline CDR1 is SGHDN and CDR2 is FVKESK. This CDR3 is 17 amino acids long. Trimming took off 0 bases at V and 4 bases at J, with 18 bases between the two ends. The method was immunoSEQ multiplex PCR; TCRdb's version includes in-frame clones alone and lacks a portion of them. In the table there are about 110,000 clones, approximately 91% of which are singletons. With respect to this clone: Its antigen remains unknown.

This chain connects TRBV14 to TRBJ1-2; D may be TRBD1 (6 bases). The sequencing used peripheral blood, collected on day 0 of MenACWY control vaccination. The TCR sequence derives from an adult in good health. CDR3 amino acids: CASSQDWAGVISYGYTF. The DNA for the CDR3 is TGTGCCAGCAGCCAAGATTGGGCAGGGGTAATATCCTATGGCTACACCTTC. Combining the CDR3 with reference TRBV14 and TRBJ1-2 gives the whole variable domain EAGVTQFPSHSVIEKGQTVTLRCDPISGHDNLYWYRRVMGKEIKFLLHFVKESKQDESGMPNNRFLAERTGGTYSTLKVQPAELEDSGVYFCASSQDWAGVISYGYTFGSGTRLTVV.